The 29 T cell receptor beta chains presented below share a single source sample, sequenced in a study of spatial heterogeneity in lung cancer. Documented time point: sample taken at primary tumor resection. These TCRs' antigens remain unknown. General observations from the study: Counts of expanded alpha and beta TCRs within tumors tracked the tumor nonsynonymous mutation count.

TCRdb re-analysed the 5' RACE reads in MiXCR, keeping a single row per CDR3 protein. Of roughly 5,300 distinct CDR3 sequences in the sample, approximately 8.4% are singletons; the top ten hold approximately 30%. The sequencing here drew on lung tumor tissue, taken at surgery. The receptor set was obtained from a female donor with early-stage non-small cell lung cancer.

This clonotype is categorized as large. V gene TRBV20-1 combines with J gene TRBJ2-5, with D unclear. The CDR3 extends over 17 amino acids. V lost 3 bases to trimming and J lost 0 bases, with 20 bases between them. Per germline, CDR1 DFQATT and CDR2 SNEGSKA (reference sequence). The CDR3 nucleotides are TGCAGTGCTAGGTCCATAGAAGGAGACCTGTACCAAGAGACCCAGTACTTC. The encoded protein is CSARSIEGDLYQETQYF.

This clonotype is deemed medium-sized. The V and J genes are TRBV28 and TRBJ2-7, with D possibly matching TRBD1 (5 bases). Trimming stripped 8 bases from V and 11 bases from J, with 19 bases between. The CDR3 extends over 12 amino acids. From germline, CDR1 is MDHEN and CDR2 SYDVKM. CDR3 in DNA: TGTGCCAGCGCGGACGGGCAGGGTTGGAAGTACTTC. Protein: CASADGQGWKYF.

At least ten counts were recorded for this clonotype. The gene calls are TRBV4-3 and TRBJ2-3, with 10 bases lining up with TRBD2. Trimming at V came to 0 bases and at J to 3 bases, leaving 9 bases not matched to a gene. Germline V lookup: CDR1 LGHNA, CDR2 YSLEER. This CDR3 comprises 18 residues. The chain's CDR3 is CASSQDAPSGSSTDTQYF. CDR3 nucleotides: TGCGCCAGCAGCCAAGATGCGCCTAGCGGGAGTAGTACAGATACGCAGTATTTT.

This clonotype has at least ten counts. The chain joins TRBV2 to TRBJ1-5; weak D call: TRBD1 (5 bases). The CDR3 is 15 amino acids. Germline CDR1 reads SNHLY; CDR2 reads FYNNEI. The V gene lost 5 bases and the J gene lost 0 bases, with 11 bases spanning the gap. The CDR3 DNA follows: TGTGCCAGCAGTTTAAACAGGCCTAGCAATCAGCCCCAGCATTTT. This sequence encodes CASSLNRPSNQPQHF.

By sample fraction, this clonotype is medium-sized. The chain links TRBV3-1 to TRBJ2-5, with 9 bases aligning to TRBD1. Trimming at V came to 1 base and at J to 2 bases, leaving 5 bases not matched to a gene. The CDR3 is 16 residues long. Germline CDR1 and CDR2: LGHDT and YNNKEL (reference sequence). The CDR3 coding sequence is TGTGCCAGCAGCCAAGGACCGGGACAGGGTCAAGAGACCCAGTACTTC. Translating gives CASSQGPGQGQETQYF.

Judged by abundance, this clonotype is medium-sized (0.01 to 0.1%). The J gene is TRBJ1-6, the V gene TRBV4-2; no firm D call. V lost 0 bases to trimming and J lost 7 bases, with 7 bases between them. In germline, CDR1 is LGHNA, CDR2 YNFKEQ. The CDR3 covers 14 residues. DNA for the CDR3: TGTGCCAGCAGCCAAGATACCTTCAATTCACCCCTCCACTTT. Translated: CASSQDTFNSPLHF.

This clonotype rates as medium-sized. This rearrangement joins TRBV28 to TRBJ2-7; D is uncertain. The CDR3 covers 14 residues. Germline V gene sequence: CDR1 MDHEN, CDR2 SYDVKM. With 4 bases removed from V and 5 bases from J, the gap between germline ends came to 15 bases. CDR3: CASSSPAAGHEQYF. The CDR3 bases are TGTGCCAGCAGTTCGCCCGCGGCCGGCCACGAGCAGTACTTC.

Within the sample, this clonotype is medium-sized. This chain joins TRBV20-1 and TRBJ2-3; 9 bases are a match to TRBD1. The length of the CDR3 is 13 residues. Looked up from germline, CDR1 is DFQATT and CDR2 is SNEGSKA (reference sequence). The ends lost 7 bases at V and 6 bases at J; junction bases unmatched: 8. CDR3 nucleotide sequence: TGCAGTGTCTTCGGGACAGGGACCGATACGCAGTATTTT. Its protein product is CSVFGTGTDTQYF.

There are many counts of this clonotype. J is TRBJ2-7 and V is TRBV6-1; D is unclear. Trimming took 5 bases from V and 2 from J, leaving 13 bases between them. Germline CDR1 is MNHNS and CDR2 is SASEGT. The CDR3 consists of 14 residues. CDR3 sequence (DNA): TGTGCCAGCAGTACGCACAGCAGCCCCTACGAGCAGTACGTC. This encodes CASSTHSSPYEQYV.

The rearrangement uses TRBV29-1 and TRBJ2-5; D unresolved. The V gene's germline CDR1 is SQVTM and CDR2 ANQGSEA. V lost 2 bases, J lost 4 bases, and 8 bases lay in between. The CDR3 totals 12 residues. CDR3 in DNA: TGCAGCGTTGAAAGGGTCCCAGAGACCCAGTACTTC. Encoded protein: CSVERVPETQYF.

This clonotype rates as medium-sized. The gene calls are TRBV9 and TRBJ1-1, with D uncertain. CDR3 length: 14 amino acids. The V gene lost 0 bases and the J gene lost 1 base, with 7 bases spanning the gap. Germline CDR1 and CDR2: SGDLS and YYNGEE. The CDR3 here is CASSVGSANTEAFF. The CDR3 coding sequence is TGTGCCAGCAGCGTAGGGTCAGCGAACACTGAAGCTTTCTTT. Combining the CDR3 with reference TRBV9 and TRBJ1-1 gives the whole variable domain DSGVTQTPKHLITATGQRVTLRCSPRSGDLSVYWYQQSLDQGLQFLIQYYNGEERAKGNILERFSAQQFPDLHSELNLSSLELGDSALYFCASSVGSANTEAFFGQGTRLTVV.

This clonotype is large in the sample. The chain couples TRBV5-5 to TRBJ2-3, with 12 bases matching TRBD2. The CDR3 runs 16 residues. Looked up from germline, CDR1 is SGHKS and CDR2 is YYEKEE (reference sequence). J was trimmed by 9 bases and V by 0 bases; bases with no gene match: 8. CDR3 region: CASSLELAGGPMTQYF. The CDR3 DNA sequence: TGTGCCAGCAGCTTGGAACTAGCGGGGGGACCGATGACGCAGTATTTT.

There are many counts of this clonotype. The gene calls are TRBV7-3 and TRBJ2-3, with 9 bases aligning to TRBD2. This CDR3 is built from 13 residues. Losses at the gene ends were 8 bases for V and 4 bases for J; bases not matched to a gene: 4. The V gene's germline CDR1 is SGHTA and CDR2 FQGTGA. CDR3 in amino acids: CASGREGADTQYF. DNA of the CDR3: TGTGCCAGCGGGCGGGAGGGCGCAGATACGCAGTATTTT.

This clonotype is large in the sample. The chain has TRBV5-1 and TRBJ1-6; D is uncertain. The CDR3 length is 20 residues. Germline values: CDR1 SGHRS, CDR2 YFSETQ. The V and J ends lost 1 base and 0 bases respectively, with 20 bases between them. In DNA form, the CDR3 reads TGCGCCAGCAGCTTGTGGCCTATAGACGAATCGAGCTCCTATAATTCACCCCTCCACTTT. This sequence encodes CASSLWPIDESSSYNSPLHF.

Within the sample, this clonotype is medium-sized. V is TRBV15 and J is TRBJ1-4; D is ambiguous. The CDR3 has 15 amino acids. Per the germline V gene, CDR1 is LNHNV and CDR2 is YYDKDF (reference sequence). V was trimmed by 0 bases and J by 8 bases, leaving 13 bases between them. DNA of the CDR3: TGTGCCACCAGCAGAGATGGGCCGAGAGGGGAAAAACTGTTTTTT. Translating it yields CATSRDGPRGEKLFF.

This clonotype was seen many times. The chain carries TRBV20-1 and TRBJ2-7; 10 bases fit TRBD2. Germline V gives CDR1 DFQATT, CDR2 SNEGSKA (reference sequence). The CDR3 totals 17 residues. Trimming took 1 base from V and 2 from J; bases not matched to a gene: 11. The CDR3 coding sequence is TGCAGTGCTAGAGGCAGGGGCGCTAGCGGGAGCGCCTACGAGCAGTACTTC. Its translation is CSARGRGASGSAYEQYF.

The gene calls are TRBV3-1 and TRBJ2-3, with 7 bases identical to TRBD1. CDR1 LGHDT and CDR2 YNNKEL come from the germline V gene (reference sequence). The CDR3 totals 13 residues. The V segment lost 5 bases and the J segment 4 bases; nucleotides outside the gene matches: 3. The CDR3 spells CASSETGPDTQYF. Written as DNA, the CDR3 is TGTGCCAGCAGCGAGACAGGGCCAGATACGCAGTATTTT.

This clonotype was observed at least ten times. The chain carries TRBV18 and TRBJ1-2; D unresolved. The CDR3 is 13 residues long. The germline V gene has CDR1 KGHSH and CDR2 LQKENI. Trimming pared 8 bases from V and 7 bases from J, leaving 17 bases between. As DNA, the CDR3 is TGTGCCAGCCGTTCCGACCCCTCGGGTGGCTACACCTTC. Amino acids: CASRSDPSGGYTF.

This clonotype was seen ten or more times. The rearrangement links TRBV7-9 to TRBJ2-7, with D hard to call. Trimming left V 3 bases short and J 2 bases short, with 8 bases between. Germline lookup yields CDR1 SEHNR and CDR2 FQNEAQ (reference sequence). The CDR3 has 13 amino acids. The chain's CDR3 is CASSLPSPYEQYF. CDR3 DNA sequence: TGTGCCAGCAGCTTGCCCAGCCCCTACGAGCAGTACTTC.

This clonotype is judged medium-sized (0.01 to 0.1%). The V gene is TRBV6-5, the J gene TRBJ1-1; D unclear. Between the trimmed V and J ends, which lost 7 bases and 4 bases, there was a span of 7 bases. The CDR3 has 11 residues. Germline V gene sequence: CDR1 MNHEY, CDR2 SVGAGI. The CDR3 nucleotides read TGTGCCAGCATGGCGGTCACTGAAGCTTTCTTT. Translated, it gives CASMAVTEAFF.

The chain uses TRBV20-1 and TRBJ2-7, with unresolved D. Germline lookup yields CDR1 DFQATT and CDR2 SNEGSKA (reference sequence). V was cut by 2 bases and J by 3 bases, with 8 bases left in between. The CDR3 loop spans 12 amino acids. In nucleotides, the CDR3 is TGCAGTGCTAGATCCGCCGGCTACGAGCAGTACTTC. It yields the protein CSARSAGYEQYF.

By sample share, this clonotype is medium-sized (0.01 to 0.1%). The rearrangement joins TRBV7-9 to TRBJ1-6; the D is unclear. This CDR3 region has 14 residues. V was pared by 3 bases and J by 5 bases, with 8 bases between. CDR1 is SEHNR, CDR2 FQNEAQ, per germline (reference sequence). The CDR3 nucleotides are TGTGCCAGCAGCTTCATACCGGATAATTCACCCCTCCACTTT. Its translation: CASSFIPDNSPLHF.

The chain is built from TRBV15 and TRBJ1-5; possibly TRBD1 for D (5 bases). Trimming shortened V by 5 bases and J by 5 bases, and 19 bases separated the two germline ends. The CDR3 length is 16 residues. In germline, CDR1 is LNHNV, CDR2 YYDKDF (reference sequence). CDR3 region: CATSQKLGQVDQPQHF. In nucleotides, the CDR3 is TGTGCCACCAGCCAAAAATTGGGGCAGGTGGATCAGCCCCAGCATTTT. The full variable domain, with the rest looked up from reference TRBV15 and TRBJ1-5, is DAMVIQNPRYQVTQFGKPVTLSCSQTLNHNVMYWYQQKSSQAPKLLFHYYDKDFNNEADTPDNFQSRRPNTSFCFLDIRSPGLGDTAMYLCATSQKLGQVDQPQHFGDGTRLSIL.

By sample fraction, this clonotype is medium-sized. CDR3 residues: CASSLTSAASSYNEQFF. CDR3 bases: TGTGCCAGCAGCTTGACTAGCGCGGCGAGCTCCTACAATGAGCAGTTCTTC. The rearrangement joins TRBV7-2 to TRBJ2-1; TRBD2 agrees at 8 bases. The length of the CDR3 is 17 residues. Germline lookup yields CDR1 SGHTA and CDR2 FQGNSA. J lost 0 bases, V lost 3 bases, and 7 bases had no gene match.

This clonotype was seen at least ten times. The rearrangement links TRBV6-5 to TRBJ1-3; 11 nucleotides align to TRBD1. The V segment lost 3 bases and the J segment 4 bases; nucleotides outside the gene matches: 2. The length of the CDR3 is 15 residues. Germline CDR1 and CDR2: MNHEY and SVGAGI. CDR3 DNA: TGTGCCAGCAGTTATCGGGACAGGGGGGGAAACACCATATATTTT. Translated, it gives CASSYRDRGGNTIYF.

This clonotype was counted at least ten times. The chain has TRBV5-4 and TRBJ1-2; the D is unclear. CDR3 size: 14 residues. Germline CDR1 reads SGHNT; CDR2 reads YYREEE (reference sequence). Trimming took off 4 bases at V and 5 bases at J, with 15 bases between the two ends. The CDR3 spells CASSQDHGDYGYTF. CDR3 nucleotide sequence: TGTGCCAGCAGCCAGGACCATGGGGATTATGGCTACACCTTC.

This clonotype is medium-sized (0.01 to 0.1%) within its sample. The gene calls are TRBV7-8 and TRBJ2-5; 9 nucleotides line up with TRBD1. Germline-derived CDR1 and CDR2 are SGHVS and FQNEAQ. Trimming cost V 5 bases and J 1 base; bases outside gene matches: 5. CDR3 length: 15 residues. CDR3 nucleotide sequence: TGTGCCAGCAGCAAACTACAGGGGGCCCAAGAGACCCAGTACTTC. Translation gives CASSKLQGAQETQYF.

This clonotype occurred many times. The chain is built from TRBV5-1 and TRBJ1-4; D call uncertain. The length of the CDR3 is 13 residues. The ends were cut back, 4 bases at V and 6 bases at J, with 10 bases in the middle. Germline lookup yields CDR1 SGHRS and CDR2 YFSETQ. The CDR3 coding sequence is TGCGCCAGCAGCACCGTGAATGATGAAAAACTGTTTTTT. Protein: CASSTVNDEKLFF.

This clonotype has a count of ten or more. This sequence joins TRBV6-6 and TRBJ1-5; no reliable D call. The CDR3 spans 11 residues. Looked up from germline, CDR1 is MNHNY and CDR2 is SVGAGI (reference sequence). The V end was cut by 7 bases, the J end by 4 bases, with 5 bases between. CDR3 in DNA: TGTGCCAGCACCTCTAATCAGCCCCAGCATTTT. Translation: CASTSNQPQHF.